A selection of T cell receptor beta chains follows, all from one sample in a study of blood T cell repertoires in COVID-19. TCRdb's table, derived via immunoSEQ multiplex PCR, lists solely in-frame clones and lacks some. Of approximately 400,000 clones listed, around 87% were seen once; the top ten hold 1.3%. Input material: PBMCs or T cells enriched from blood (not recorded which). The receptor source for this set is a man younger than 40 who had recovered from COVID-19. The CDR3 runs from the conserved cysteine through the conserved F or W. A clone size is listed for some rows: how often the clone was seen (once, few, many), or a class if it is expanded.

v_call: TRBV30
cdr3_length: 13
clone_size: NA
cdr3_aa: CAWASYSNQPQHF

v_call: TRBV7-2
cdr3_length: 15
clone_size: once
cdr3_aa: CASSLAQLAKNIQYF

v_call: TRBV5-4
cdr3_length: 14
clone_size: NA
cdr3_aa: CASSDRLAQETQYF

v_call: TRBV15
cdr3_length: 13
clone_size: NA
cdr3_aa: CATSDRVQETQYF

v_call: TRBV4-1
cdr3_length: 15
clone_size: NA
cdr3_aa: CASSQDPRGDQPQHF

v_call: TRBV6-2/TRBV6-3
cdr3_length: 15
clone_size: once
cdr3_aa: CASSPGQGRVGEQFF

v_call: TRBV7-2
cdr3_length: 13
clone_size: NA
cdr3_aa: CASSLRGDNEQFF

v_call: TRBV12-5
cdr3_length: 15
clone_size: NA
cdr3_aa: CASGSGTSNNSPLHF

v_call: TRBV6-2/TRBV6-3
cdr3_length: 15
clone_size: NA
cdr3_aa: CASSYSNWQDSIQYF

v_call: TRBV5-8
cdr3_length: 15
clone_size: NA
cdr3_aa: CASSLAQGAVYEQYF

v_call: TRBV9
cdr3_length: 18
clone_size: NA
cdr3_aa: CASSVLPSGGNNTGELFF

v_call: TRBV18
cdr3_length: 14
clone_size: NA
cdr3_aa: CASSPNRGDTEAFF

v_call: TRBV19
cdr3_length: 14
clone_size: NA
cdr3_aa: CASSNQGAGYGYTF

v_call: TRBV21-1
cdr3_length: 14
clone_size: NA
cdr3_aa: CASSIRDRRTEAFF

v_call: TRBV5-1
cdr3_length: 15
clone_size: few
cdr3_aa: CASSFSGTGDQPQHF

v_call: TRBV11-2
cdr3_length: 15
clone_size: NA
cdr3_aa: CASSPPTAEPYEQYF

v_call: TRBV9
cdr3_length: 13
clone_size: NA
cdr3_aa: CASSAPTSYEQYF

v_call: TRBV4-1
cdr3_length: 17
clone_size: NA
cdr3_aa: CASSQALLAIGANEQFF

v_call: TRBV29-1
cdr3_length: 15
clone_size: NA
cdr3_aa: CSVELGVSANEKLFF

v_call: TRBV3-1/TRBV3-2
cdr3_length: 15
clone_size: NA
cdr3_aa: CASSQDASSNQPQHF

v_call: TRBV4-1
cdr3_length: 15
clone_size: NA
cdr3_aa: CASSSRDRGTDTQYF

v_call: TRBV7-2
cdr3_length: 15
clone_size: NA
cdr3_aa: CASSLGGRVNTEAFF

v_call: TRBV7-9
cdr3_length: 15
clone_size: few
cdr3_aa: CASSWGDRSGNTIYF

v_call: TRBV5-4
cdr3_length: 15
clone_size: NA
cdr3_aa: CASSLVTGGPYEQYF

v_call: TRBV10-1
cdr3_length: 14
clone_size: NA
cdr3_aa: CASSVAGNYNEQFF

v_call: TRBV5-3
cdr3_length: 16
clone_size: NA
cdr3_aa: CARSLAVGQSYNEQFF

v_call: TRBV28
cdr3_length: 15
clone_size: NA
cdr3_aa: CASSSQGDRTYEQYF

v_call: TRBV6-2/TRBV6-3
cdr3_length: 15
clone_size: once
cdr3_aa: CASSSGTGVVGELFF

v_call: TRBV27
cdr3_length: 13
clone_size: NA
cdr3_aa: CASSLWGEETQYF

v_call: TRBV12-3/TRBV12-4
cdr3_length: 12
clone_size: NA
cdr3_aa: CASSPFRTEAFF

v_call: TRBV30
cdr3_length: 13
clone_size: NA
cdr3_aa: CAWNLDRVEGYTF

v_call: TRBV15
cdr3_length: 13
clone_size: NA
cdr3_aa: CATRRGVQETQYF

v_call: TRBV18
cdr3_length: 16
clone_size: NA
cdr3_aa: CASSPRDGTVSYEQYF